This TCR beta chain was documented in a study of T-cell memory formation after mild COVID-19. Study background: Across donors, TCR clusters were largely donor specific.

Germline loops: CDR1 SGHRS, CDR2 YFSETQ. This CDR3 has 15 residues. Trimming pared 2 bases from V and 2 bases from J, leaving 11 bases between. Constant-segment primers served in 5'RACE that generated TCR alpha and TCR beta cDNA libraries bearing sample barcodes and UMIs. MiXCR, applied by TCRdb to the 5' RACE reads, yields one record per CDR3 protein. The sample yields about 290,000 distinct CDR3 sequences, approximately 15% seen once. This clonotype was seen a handful of times. The sequence derives from a man between 18 and 29 years old who had mild COVID-19 (a few samples of this study predate the infection). Cell type and time point are not known. The chain is built from TRBV5-1 and TRBJ2-1; D possibly uses TRBD1 or TRBD2 (5 bases each). Sequenced: PBMCs or a T cell subset sorted from them (not recorded which). The CDR3 DNA follows: TGCGCCAGCAGCTTACCGAGGGGAACCTACAATGAGCAGTTCTTC. Protein sequence: CASSLPRGTYNEQFF.